This T cell receptor beta chain derives from a study of cytomegalovirus exposure and HLA in healthy donors. Study-wide results and caveats: HLA restriction was apparent for most CMV-associated TCR beta chains in a later analysis. Productive rates of about 87% or about 30% were seen for most TCR beta V segments in an earlier analysis.

Deletions cut 2 bases from V and 1 base from J, with 12 bases between. CDR1 and CDR2 from the germline V gene are MNHEY and SVGAGI. The CDR3 sequence is 15 residues long. Of note for this clone: Its antigen is not known.

Primers included in the PCR were 60 Vbeta and 13 Jbeta primers. TCRdb keeps only in-frame clones here, not all; method: immunoSEQ multiplex PCR. In the table there are over 100,000 clones, under 90% of which are singletons. Among the donors, all were healthy bone marrow donors. This receptor was taken from a woman in her thirties in good health and CMV-seronegative. Sequencing input: PBMCs. The chain employs TRBV6-5 and TRBJ2-7, with D perhaps TRBD2 (6 bases). The CDR3 sequence is CASSYTLANSYEQYF. DNA for the CDR3: TGTGCCAGCAGTTACACCCTAGCGAATTCCTACGAGCAGTACTTC.